This record covers a single T cell receptor beta chain. What it binds is not known. Germline-derived CDR1 and CDR2 are LGHDT and YNNKEL (reference sequence). With 7 bases removed from V and 2 bases from J, the gap between germline ends came to 12 bases. This CDR3 has 15 residues. This sample was taken from a study of blood T cells in healthy people across ages. Overall study: Capturing about one barcoded beta molecule per two T cells was achieved by template switching.

Broader study findings: Both naive CD4+ cell counts and diversity were greater in long-lived donors than in aged donors. The CMV status of each donor remained undetermined, and this could have confounded shifts in expanded clonotypes.

The second PCR ran roughly 7 to 12 cycles with a sample-barcoded 5' primer and J-beta primers. Carrying 12 random nucleotides, a template-switch adaptor labeled each individual cDNA molecule. TCRdb independently ran MiXCR on the 5' RACE reads; one entry per CDR3 protein. In the table there are around 1,700,000 distinct CDR3 sequences, roughly 27% of which are singletons. The TCR comes from a woman aged 25-40 years in good health. The gene calls are TRBV3-1 and TRBJ2-6; possibly TRBD1 for D (7 bases). The source material was blood. The DNA for the CDR3 is TGTGCCAGCATAGGAGGGGGCACTGGGGCCAACGTCCTGACTTTC. As protein: CASIGGGTGANVLTF.